The present T cell receptor (beta chain) was sequenced within a study of blood T cells in healthy people across ages (dated by TCRdb to the mid-2010s). About the full investigation: In model experiments, template switching captured about one uniquely barcoded TCR beta cDNA molecule for every two T cells. The donors were split into four age groups: young (average about 16 years), middle-aged (39), aged (roughly 60) and long-lived (over 75). Two additional independent replicas of 1 million unique cDNA reads from the same blood draw were analyzed for two donors (one aged 18 to 30 and one aged 80 or older). Using deep sequencing normalized with unique cDNA molecular identifiers, the study measured how TCR beta repertoire diversity changes with age.

About this clonotype itself: Its recognized antigen is unknown. Per-nucleotide qualities are absent, and no much larger clonotype sits a single base away.

Donors were a few dozen systemically healthy Caucasian individuals from Russia aged 6 to 90 years. Each donor gave ten milliliters of peripheral blood, drawn into EDTA-treated Vacutainer tubes. PBMCs were isolated by Ficoll-Paque density-gradient centrifugation, with at least 7 million obtained per sample. Total RNA was extracted from PBMCs with Trizol reagent, with at least 5 micrograms obtained per sample. Naive CD45RAhigh/CD27high T cell percentages were measured by flow cytometry on a PBMC aliquot from every donor. Taken from the germline V gene (reference sequence), the CDR1 and CDR2 loops are DFQATT and SNEGSKA. The junction shows trimming of 5 bases on V and 7 bases on J, and the gene matches do not reach 8 bases of it. From its cysteine to its phenylalanine, the CDR3 spans 14 amino acids. The only DNA kept is the CDR3, 42 bases in frame from the first base. Library preparation was by 5' RACE. For sequencing, an Illumina HiSeq 2500 was employed. A second 7 to 11 cycle PCR used a sample-barcoded 5' primer and a J-beta primer mix. A unique molecular identifier was introduced onto each TCR beta cDNA molecule by a template-switch 5' adaptor carrying 12 random nucleotides. Each sample yielded at least 3 million CDR3-containing paired-end reads. First-strand cDNA synthesis was performed from all RNA using the Mint cDNA synthesis kit, with priming by a TRBC-specific oligonucleotide. All cDNA was treated with uracil-DNA glycosylase and then went through a first 18-cycle PCR with the universal primers M1SS and BC2_uni_R. The original methods were these. For normalization, 1 million high-quality reads, each with a distinct molecular identifier, were randomly selected from each sample. Instead of being binned into consensus sequences, reads that shared molecular identifiers were thrown out. CDR3 identification, clonotype clustering and error correction used MiTCR with a Q25 quality threshold and the strictest error-elimination algorithm. A nonparametric unseen species model using Euler transformation provided a lower-bound estimate of total TCR beta diversity. TCRdb trimmed the raw reads at Q25, called clones with MiXCR and kept productive beta chains. Entries that share a CDR3 protein sequence are merged under the most common genes and DNA. These V and J calls originate from TCRdb's pipeline instead of the authors' own analysis. The sample records more than 500,000 distinct CDR3 sequences, around 27% of which are singletons. Of the sample, about 3.9% is held by the ten largest clones.

The paper as a whole reports these results and caveats: Donor CMV infection status was unknown, potentially confounding age-related changes in expanded clonotypes. Estimates of total diversity from one million sequenced T cells were regarded as lower bounds and underestimates. As age increased, observed TCR beta diversity per million T cells dropped in a roughly linear way, and a significant reduction was already evident by age 40. Bulk unsorted PBMC profiling prevented conclusive comparison of naive and antigen-experienced compartments. The long-lived group showed more naive CD4+ T cells, fewer expanded clones and increased TCR diversity than the aged group, suggesting age selection. The percentage of naive T cells measured by flow cytometry correlated strongly with observed TCR beta diversity.

The same specimen was also included in a second study, on T cells of mothers and their children. As that second paper reports: Nine systemically healthy Caucasian individuals, comprising three mothers and their six children, were included as donors. cDNA synthesis used all of the extracted RNA, with 1.5 ug of RNA in each 15 ul reaction. In the second PCR, the M1S primer added sample barcodes and 2-4 random nucleotides. Over 9.5 million TCR beta CDR3 reads were obtained for each mother, and millions of reads were obtained for each child. In both related and unrelated pairs, thymic selection shapes the output of TCR recombination in a similar way, with inherited differences having only a minor effect. Related mother-child pairs always showed normalized repertoire overlap that was slightly higher than in unrelated mother-child pairs, though the difference was never significant. With a sensitivity of approximately 100 clones per million clonotypes, no persistent microchimeric T cell clones were detected. To look for features that set related mother-child pairs apart from unrelated individuals, the researchers ran deep NGS to compare the TCR beta repertoires of mothers and children. Mothers averaged roughly 36 +/- 4 years of age and children averaged approximately 11 +/- 4 years. Libraries were sequenced on Illumina HiSeq 2000 with 100+100 nt paired-end reads after adapter ligation with NEBNext reagents. To prevent cross-contamination, the mother and child libraries were prepared a month apart and were sequenced in separate runs. Between about 500,000 and 2,300,000 distinct TCR beta clonotypes were identified per donor. Naive TCR beta clonotypes were estimated from low-frequency clonotypes matched to each donor's FACS-determined naive share, without sorting.

This receptor was obtained from a boy between 2 and 10 years old in good health. In this chain, TRBV20-1 is recombined with TRBJ1-6; 7 nucleotides in the junction match TRBD1. Sequenced sample: blood. The nucleotides are TGCAGTGCTCTACGGGACAGTGAGAATTCACCCCTCCACTTT. Its protein reads: CSALRDSENSPLHF.